This T cell receptor beta chain derives from a study of blood T cell repertoires in COVID-19. Deletions cut 2 bases from V and 11 bases from J, with 16 bases between. Germline V CDR1 and CDR2: LGHDT, YNNKEL (reference sequence). The CDR3 runs to 15 residues. Method: immunoSEQ multiplex PCR; TCRdb's copy keeps in-frame clones and lacks some. In the table there are approximately 75,000 clones, about 86% of which are singletons. The sequenced material came from peripheral blood. This chain connects TRBV3-1 (or the pseudogene TRBV3-2) to TRBJ1-6, with D possibly TRBD1 on 5 matching bases. The receptor was isolated from a man older than 75 with COVID-19, enrolled during active disease. This CDR3 reads CASSQLVRGGTPLHF. The CDR3 DNA is TGTGCCAGCAGCCAATTAGTACGGGGGGGTACACCCCTCCACTTT.